This TCR beta chain was found in a study of radiotherapy plus CTLA-4 blockade in lung cancer. Whole-study context: Among enrolled patients, roughly 20% responded and about 34% achieved disease control.

Generated by immunoSEQ multiplex PCR, the TCRdb table keeps only in-frame clones and is missing some. The sample has 60,000 to 85,000 clones, about 87% seen once; the top ten hold about 0.95%. Sequencing was performed on peripheral blood, taken from a patient treated with radiotherapy plus ipilimumab. This receptor was taken from a human donor with non-small cell lung cancer who had stable disease on radiotherapy plus ipilimumab.

The CDR3 sequence: CASEDRVGVSTEAFF. The DNA of the CDR3 is TGTGCCAGCGAGGACAGGGTAGGGGTGAGCACTGAAGCTTTCTTT. The rearrangement uses TRBV27 and TRBJ1-1; 8 positions agree with TRBD1. After removal of 8 bases from V and 4 bases from J, the junction contained 12 bases not matched to a gene. CDR1 is MNHEY and CDR2 is SMNVEV in the germline V gene (reference sequence). This CDR3 is built from 15 residues.